Listed here are 22 T cell receptor beta chains from one sample, sequenced in a study of shared clonotypes between healthy human individuals (dated by TCRdb to about 2020). Receptors were amplified or captured by the immunoSEQ multiplex PCR assay. TCRdb obtained this table from immuneACCESS and retained in-frame rearrangements with V and J assigned. These tables miss some clones; where compared with another copy, unresolved V genes account for less than half of the shortfall, and the remainder is unexplained. Present in this sample are 950,000 to 1,300,000 clones, about 77% of which were seen just once. The ten largest make up about 1.5% of the sample. Sequencing was performed on memory CD4+ T cells sorted from blood. Sample cell subset or site, as interpreted from the label and publication: CD45RA-negative fraction. These receptors all come from a young man in good health.

This clone has at least ten counts. The chain is built from TRBV18 and TRBJ1-6, with unresolved D. V was shortened by 5 bases and J by 7 bases, with 9 bases between the two germline ends. This CDR3 is built from 13 residues. Looked up from germline, CDR1 is KGHSH and CDR2 is LQKENI. The CDR3 sequence is CASSGDQNSPLHF. In DNA form, the CDR3 reads TGTGCCAGCTCAGGAGACCAGAATTCACCCCTCCACTTT.

Of note for this clone: This sample also contains other DNA sequences that code for the same CDR3. CDR3 bases: TGTGCCAGCAGCTTAAGGTACACCGGGGAGCTGTTTTTT. Residues: CASSLRYTGELFF. The V gene is TRBV11-2, the J gene TRBJ2-2; D not certain. The CDR3 totals 13 residues. CDR1 and CDR2 from the germline V gene are SGHAT and FQNNGV. Deletions cut 2 bases from V and 3 bases from J, with 4 bases between.

V is TRBV27 and J is TRBJ1-5; unclear D gene. The ends were cut back, 2 bases at V and 2 bases at J, with 10 bases in the middle. Germline V gene data show CDR1 as MNHEY and CDR2 as SMNVEV (reference sequence). This CDR3 is 15 amino acids long. Here the CDR3 reads CASSLDGPRNQPQHF. The CDR3 DNA reads TGTGCCAGCAGTTTAGATGGGCCCCGCAATCAGCCCCAGCATTTT.

As regards this clone: Other nucleotide sequences from this sample produce the same CDR3. The chain links TRBV18 to TRBJ1-2; 8 bases line up with TRBD1. The CDR3 covers 13 residues. The germline V gene has CDR1 KGHSH and CDR2 LQKENI. V shed 2 bases, J shed 4 bases, and the junction held 0 bases outside the gene matches. The CDR3 region is CASSPGQGYGYTF. The DNA of the CDR3 is TGTGCCAGCTCACCAGGACAGGGCTATGGCTACACCTTC.

V usage is TRBV7-9 and J usage is TRBJ1-3; D is perhaps TRBD1 (6 bases). V lost 10 bases to trimming and J lost 3 bases, with 19 bases between them. CDR1 SEHNR and CDR2 FQNEAQ come from the germline V gene (reference sequence). This CDR3 is built from 15 residues. In nucleotides, the CDR3 is TGTGCCATCCCAAAACCTCAGGGGATTGGAAACACCATATATTTT. Amino acid sequence: CAIPKPQGIGNTIYF. Based on the CDR3 plus reference TRBV7-9 and TRBJ1-3, the full variable domain is DTGVSQNPRHKITKRGQNVTFRCDPISEHNRLYWYRQTLGQGPEFLTYFQNEAQLEKSRLLSDRFSAERPKGSFSTLEIQRTEQGDSAMYLCAIPKPQGIGNTIYFGEGSWLTVV.

The J gene is TRBJ2-5, the V gene TRBV25-1; D tentatively fits TRBD1 or TRBD2 (5 bases each). Germline assignment: CDR1 MGHDK and CDR2 SYGVNS. The ends were cut back, 10 bases at V and 1 base at J, with 19 bases in the middle. The CDR3 consists of 15 residues. Written as DNA, the CDR3 is TGTGCCACTCTAGGGGAGACCCTCTTCCAAGAGACCCAGTACTTC. Translation: CATLGETLFQETQYF.

CDR3 bases: TGCGCCAGCAGCGCAGGGACCGAATTTTTAAAGTTCTTC. Translating it yields CASSAGTEFLKFF. The rearrangement joins TRBV4-1 to TRBJ2-1; D assignment may be TRBD1 or TRBD2 (5 bases each). The CDR3 length is 13 residues. Germline V gene data show CDR1 as MGHRA and CDR2 as YSYEKL. Trimming took 5 bases from V and 14 from J, leaving 19 bases between them.

The chain has TRBV28 and TRBJ1-6; D might be TRBD1 (5 bases). V was trimmed by 5 bases and J by 5 bases, leaving 16 bases between them. CDR3 size: 16 residues. Germline CDR1 reads MDHEN; CDR2 reads SYDVKM. Written as DNA, the CDR3 is TGTGCCAGCAGTCCCTCGGGGGGGGAGGATAATTCACCCCTCCACTTT. The encoded protein is CASSPSGGEDNSPLHF.

The chain links TRBV6-5 to TRBJ1-2; D is possibly TRBD1 (5 bases). CDR3 size: 16 residues. V dropped 2 bases and J dropped 0 bases, with 13 bases sitting between them. Germline V CDR1 and CDR2: MNHEY, SVGAGI. CDR3 nucleotides: TGTGCCAGCAGTTACCTCTGGGGCAACTCTAACTATGGCTACACCTTC. It is translated as CASSYLWGNSNYGYTF.

This clone was detected ten times or more. The chain carries TRBV7-8 and TRBJ1-2; D not resolved. CDR3 length: 13 amino acids. Trimming cost V 4 bases and J 0 bases, with 6 bases left between them. Germline CDR1 and CDR2: SGHVS and FQNEAQ. Written as DNA, the CDR3 is TGTGCCAGCAGCTCTCGGACTAACTATGGCTACACCTTC. The encoded protein is CASSSRTNYGYTF.

This sequence joins TRBV11-2 and TRBJ2-1; unclear D gene. Germline V gene sequence: CDR1 SGHAT, CDR2 FQNNGV. The CDR3 runs 14 residues. V gave up 1 base and J gave up 5 bases, with 9 bases separating them. The CDR3 sequence is CASSLGLMNNEQFF. CDR3 in DNA: TGTGCCAGCAGCTTAGGTCTCATGAACAATGAGCAGTTCTTC.

The rearrangement joins TRBV28 to TRBJ1-2; TRBD1 matches 8 bases. V gave up 10 bases and J gave up 6 bases; unmatched junction bases: 19. This CDR3 is built from 16 residues. The V gene's germline CDR1 is MDHEN and CDR2 SYDVKM. Here the CDR3 DNA reads TGTGCCACCTACAGGTTACCTCAGGACAGGGATGATGGCTACACCTTC. This sequence encodes CATYRLPQDRDDGYTF.

CDR3 bases: TGTGCCAGCAGCGTAACAGGCGAGCAGTACTTC. This encodes CASSVTGEQYF. The V and J genes are TRBV5-4 and TRBJ2-7, with D possibly being TRBD1 (5 bases). Germline V gene data show CDR1 as SGHNT and CDR2 as YYREEE (reference sequence). The CDR3 is 11 amino acids. V gave up 4 bases and J gave up 6 bases, with 8 bases separating them.

The chain joins TRBV29-1 to TRBJ1-5; D is perhaps TRBD1 (6 bases). Germline V CDR1 and CDR2: SQVTM, ANQGSEA. The CDR3 extends over 12 amino acids. The CDR3 spells CTTGTDPGPQHF. CDR3 DNA sequence: TGCACCACAGGGACCGACCCTGGGCCCCAGCATTTT. Together with reference TRBV29-1 and TRBJ1-5, the CDR3 gives the full variable domain: SAVISQKPSRDICQRGTSLTIQCQVDSQVTMMFWYRQQPGQSLTLIATANQGSEATYESGFVIDKFPISRPNLTFSTLTVSNMSPEDSSIYLCTTGTDPGPQHFGDGTRLSIL.

The gene calls are TRBV14 and TRBJ2-2; 10 bases match TRBD1. This CDR3 is built from 16 residues. Germline values: CDR1 SGHDN, CDR2 FVKESK. V lost 1 base, J lost 7 bases, and 6 bases stayed unmatched. The CDR3 coding sequence is TGTGCCAGCAGCCAAGTGGGGACAGGGGCCTACGGGGAGCTGTTTTTT. Amino acids: CASSQVGTGAYGELFF.

On this clone: The sample holds other DNA sequences that translate to the same CDR3. The chain is built from TRBV20-1 and TRBJ1-1; D unclear. The germline CDR1 and CDR2 sequences are DFQATT and SNEGSKA (reference sequence). V dropped 5 bases and J dropped 4 bases, with 8 bases sitting between them. The CDR3 contains 11 residues. The CDR3 DNA sequence: TGCAGTGCTTACACTGGCACTGAAGCTTTCTTT. As protein: CSAYTGTEAFF.

This chain uses TRBV10-1 with TRBJ2-3, with TRBD2 matching 7 bases. With 7 bases clipped from V and 8 bases from J, the junction kept 9 bases outside the gene matches. Germline V gives CDR1 WNHNN, CDR2 SYGVQD (reference sequence). This CDR3 has 13 amino acids. As DNA, the CDR3 is TGCGCCAGCACCGGGACTATCCCGGGTACGCAGTATTTT. It is translated as CASTGTIPGTQYF.

This clone was detected only once. V and J are TRBV19 and TRBJ2-5, with D hard to call. CDR1 and CDR2 from the germline V gene are LNHDA and SQIVND (reference sequence). The CDR3 is 16 residues long. V was clipped by 3 bases and J by 2 bases, with 16 bases between them. The CDR3 region has the DNA TGTGCCAGTAGTATGGGCCGTTGGGAAAAGCAAGAGACCCAGTACTTC. Protein: CASSMGRWEKQETQYF.

V is TRBV10-2 and J is TRBJ2-7; unclear D gene. CDR3 length equals 13 residues. V was pared by 4 bases and J by 2 bases, with 9 bases between. Germline CDR1 and CDR2: WSHSY and SAAADI. The CDR3 DNA sequence: TGCGCCAGCAGTGTATTTGGACCCTACGAGCAGTACTTC. The encoded protein is CASSVFGPYEQYF.

CDR3 region: CAISEQASSYEQYF. The CDR3 region has the DNA TGTGCCATCAGTGAGCAGGCTAGCTCCTACGAGCAGTACTTC. The chain uses TRBV10-3 and TRBJ2-7; D is unresolved. Germline loops: CDR1 ENHRY, CDR2 SYGVKD. CDR3 length: 14 amino acids. V gave up 2 bases and J gave up 0 bases, with 8 bases separating them.

V usage is TRBV30 and J usage is TRBJ1-2; D not resolved. V was trimmed by 1 base and J by 4 bases, leaving 4 bases between them. The CDR3 runs to 11 residues. Germline-derived CDR1 and CDR2 are GTSNPN and SVGIG (reference sequence). The DNA of the CDR3 is TGTGCCTGGAGTGACACCTATGGCTACACCTTC. Translated, it gives CAWSDTYGYTF. Full variable domain (rest looked up from reference TRBV30 and TRBJ1-2): SQTIHQWPATLVQPVGSPLSLECTVEGTSNPNLYWYRQAAGRGLQLLFYSVGIGQISSEVPQNLSASRPQDRQFILSSKKLLLSDSGFYLCAWSDTYGYTFGSGTRLTVV.

This clone was detected once. In nucleotides, the CDR3 is TGTGCCAGCAGCCCGAGACAGGGAGAAGGATCACCCCTCCACTTT. The encoded protein is CASSPRQGEGSPLHF. This chain joins TRBV7-6 and TRBJ1-6; TRBD1 aligns across 7 bases. CDR1 is SGHVS, CDR2 FNYEAQ, per germline. The CDR3 covers 15 residues. With V trimmed by 5 bases and J by 10 bases, 11 bases remained unmatched.